This T cell receptor beta chain was identified during a study of blood T cell repertoires in COVID-19. Across the study: The United States, Italy and Spain were the sources of the acute and convalescent COVID-19 samples.

CDR1 is GTSNPN, CDR2 SVGIG, per germline (reference sequence). J was trimmed by 8 bases and V by 4 bases; bases with no gene match: 5. This CDR3 region has 13 residues. Original methodology: Amplification of reference gene primers provided the estimated nucleated cell counts. Sequencing used immunoSEQ multiplex PCR; TCRdb keeps in-frame clones, though not all of them. V and J calls and clone size are given by that table; D and trimming were obtained from the DNA. The sample has under 250,000 clones, about 84% seen once; the top ten hold 4.3%. The clonotype comes from a young man with acute COVID-19. The chain links TRBV30 to TRBJ1-6; TRBD1 aligns across 7 bases. The specimen was PBMCs or T cells enriched from blood (not recorded which). This CDR3 is CAWKEGGYSPLHF. The CDR3 coding sequence is TGTGCCTGGAAGGAAGGGGGCTATTCACCCCTCCACTTT.